What follows are 8 T cell receptor beta chains derived from one specimen sequenced in a study of blood T cells in healthy people across ages. Together with a sample-barcoded 5' primer, a J-beta primer mix was included in a second PCR lasting about 7 to 12 cycles. TCRdb reprocessed the 5' RACE reads with MiXCR, giving one entry per CDR3 protein. The sample lists about 650,000 distinct CDR3 sequences, less than 40% occurring once. The source material was blood. These receptors were collected from a woman aged 80 or over in good health.

Note on this clonotype: One end of the junction fails to match germline, which may point to a read error. The CDR3 here is CASSVRVRDRVSEQYF. The CDR3, as DNA: TGCGCCAGCAGCGTACGAGTGAGGGACAGGGTTTCCGAGCAGTACTTC. This chain uses TRBV9 with TRBJ2-7; 9 positions match TRBD1. This CDR3 is 16 amino acids long. Germline V gene data show CDR1 as SGDLS and CDR2 as YYNGEE.

The chain couples TRBV18 to TRBJ1-1; the match to TRBD1 covers 7 bases. V lost 2 bases and J lost 1; bases outside the gene matches: 10. The CDR3 has 17 amino acids. Germline loops: CDR1 KGHSH, CDR2 LQKENI. This CDR3 reads CASSPMTPGGTNTEAFF. The CDR3 region has the DNA TGTGCCAGCTCACCAATGACGCCAGGGGGGACGAACACTGAAGCTTTCTTT. The full variable domain, its missing parts supplied by reference TRBV18 and TRBJ1-1, is NAGVMQNPRHLVRRRGQEARLRCSPMKGHSHVYWYRQLPEEGLKFMVYLQKENIIDESGMPKERFSAEFPKEGPSILRIQQVVRGDSAAYFCASSPMTPGGTNTEAFFGQGTRLTVV.

V usage is TRBV29-1 and J usage is TRBJ2-1, with a possible D match to TRBD2 (6 bases). The CDR3 runs to 13 residues. The germline V gene has CDR1 SQVTM and CDR2 ANQGSEA. Trimming shortened V by 1 base and J by 5 bases, and 9 bases separated the two germline ends. The chain's CDR3 is CSVEGLAHNEQFF. For the CDR3, the DNA is TGCAGCGTTGAAGGTCTAGCGCACAATGAGCAGTTCTTC.

The J gene is TRBJ2-1, the V gene TRBV5-1; 7 bases match TRBD1. Near its end, the DNA agrees better with TRBJ2-7, so the J call may be wrong. Germline assignment: CDR1 SGHRS and CDR2 YFSETQ. The CDR3 runs to 17 residues. DNA of the CDR3: TGCGCCAGCAAAACGCCCGGGATAGGGGGCTCCTACAATGAGCAGTACTTC. It translates to CASKTPGIGGSYNEQYF.

This clonotype has just one count. It may be a read error: a sequence one base away is much more abundant. This chain connects TRBV5-6 to TRBJ1-2, with unresolved D. The V gene's germline CDR1 is SGHDT and CDR2 YYEEEE. The CDR3 is 11 amino acids. The CDR3 region is CTSSLRVGYTF. CDR3 in DNA: TGTACCAGCAGCTTGAGGGTCGGCTACACCTTC.

The rearrangement joins TRBV7-2 to TRBJ1-2; unclear D gene. The CDR3 spans 15 residues. From germline, CDR1 is SGHTA and CDR2 FQGNSA. V lost 0 bases, J lost 1 base, and 9 bases lay in between. CDR3 in DNA: TGTGCCAGCAGCTTAGCGAGCGGGAATAACTATGGCTACACCTTC. It translates to CASSLASGNNYGYTF.

The J gene is TRBJ2-1, the V gene TRBV2; D could derive from TRBD1 or TRBD2 (5 bases each). The better agreement between TRBJ2-7 and the DNA end casts doubt on the J call. The length of the CDR3 is 15 residues. CDR1 and CDR2 (germline): SNHLY, FYNNEI. This chain's CDR3 is CASRVGPRSYNEQYF. The CDR3 DNA follows: TGTGCCAGCAGGGTGGGACCACGGTCCTACAATGAGCAGTACTTC.

The CDR3 DNA reads as TGTGCCAGCAGTGGTTCTAACGGGGGGTTCTACAATGAGCAGTTCTTC. It specifies CASSGSNGGFYNEQFF. The V gene is TRBV2, the J gene TRBJ2-1; 7 bases fit TRBD2. CDR1 SNHLY and CDR2 FYNNEI come from the germline V gene. V lost 4 bases to trimming and J lost 3 bases; unmatched junction nucleotides: 9. This CDR3 has 16 residues.